Detailed here is one T cell receptor (beta chain). Its antigen is still unknown. This entry belongs to a study of cytomegalovirus exposure and HLA in healthy donors. Background on the study: An earlier analysis identified 117 million unique TCR beta sequences in about 190 million T cells.

Vbeta (60) and Jbeta (13) primers were used in the PCR. The method was immunoSEQ multiplex PCR; TCRdb's version includes in-frame clones alone and lacks a portion of them. The sample has about 130,000 clones, 77% seen once; the top ten hold around 1.3%. The study's findings and limits: Based on reports, TCR beta sequences accurately predicted HLA-A and HLA-B alleles for most subjects. Donors were assumed by presence/absence analyses to have roughly uniform sequencing depth.

Sequencing was done on a sample of PBMCs. This TCR was sampled from a woman in her thirties or forties in good health and CMV-seronegative.

This chain's CDR3 is CASTLSLASRETQYF. The CDR3 DNA reads as TGTGCCAGCACCCTCTCACTAGCGAGCCGGGAGACCCAGTACTTC. V gene TRBV6-5 combines with J gene TRBJ2-5, with 7 bases lining up with TRBD2. CDR3 length equals 15 residues. The V segment lost 7 bases and the J segment 5 bases; nucleotides outside the gene matches: 13. In germline, CDR1 is MNHEY, CDR2 SVGAGI.